This TCR beta chain was sequenced during a study of synovial regulatory T cells in juvenile arthritis. The germline V gene encodes CDR1 SQVTM and CDR2 ANQGSEA. This CDR3 spans 14 amino acids. No DNA sequence was recorded. Study results and caveats: Synovial Tregs shared more CDR3 sequences with iaTregs than other blood Tregs. Blood Treg cells that were inflammation-associated showed lower TCR diversity than other blood Treg cells. Largely private between patients, iaTreg TCR repertoires showed partial overlap with synovial Teff and blood CPL repertoires.

This clone ranks as medium-sized in terms of frequency. Its matching antigen is unknown. Sequencing used immunoSEQ multiplex PCR; TCRdb keeps in-frame clones, though not all of them. The sample holds around 8,000 clones. The chain recombines TRBV29-1 with TRBJ2-2; without DNA, the TCRdb call of TRBD2 cannot be checked. The receptor's source is a donor younger than 35 with juvenile idiopathic arthritis. The material sequenced was Treg cells from blood. Subset meaning: remaining (HLA-DR-negative) circulating blood Treg cells. The CDR3: CSVGDFSNTGELFF.